This T cell receptor (beta chain) was obtained from a study of T cells after yellow fever vaccination. General study findings and limits: Booster samples showed a return of most primary-vaccination clones (under 98% CD4, approximately 88% CD8). The study found a weaker secondary response that peaked faster, day 5 versus 15.

TCRdb recomputed calls from the 5' RACE reads with MiXCR, one row per CDR3 protein. This sample has about 370,000 distinct CDR3 sequences, with roughly 11% found just once. The CDR3 loop spans 16 amino acids. In germline, CDR1 is SGHAT, CDR2 FQNNGV. After removal of 4 bases from V and 3 bases from J, the junction contained 6 bases not matched to a gene. In regard to this clonotype: The antigen is unknown.

The receptor comes from a man younger than 35 who received the YFV17D yellow fever vaccine. Specimen: PBMCs, collected on the day of the first yellow fever vaccination. The chain employs TRBV11-2 and TRBJ2-1; 10 bases map to TRBD2. CDR3 loop: CASSSSRTSGYNEQFF. The CDR3 nucleotides read TGTGCCAGCAGCTCCTCCCGGACTAGCGGCTACAATGAGCAGTTCTTC.